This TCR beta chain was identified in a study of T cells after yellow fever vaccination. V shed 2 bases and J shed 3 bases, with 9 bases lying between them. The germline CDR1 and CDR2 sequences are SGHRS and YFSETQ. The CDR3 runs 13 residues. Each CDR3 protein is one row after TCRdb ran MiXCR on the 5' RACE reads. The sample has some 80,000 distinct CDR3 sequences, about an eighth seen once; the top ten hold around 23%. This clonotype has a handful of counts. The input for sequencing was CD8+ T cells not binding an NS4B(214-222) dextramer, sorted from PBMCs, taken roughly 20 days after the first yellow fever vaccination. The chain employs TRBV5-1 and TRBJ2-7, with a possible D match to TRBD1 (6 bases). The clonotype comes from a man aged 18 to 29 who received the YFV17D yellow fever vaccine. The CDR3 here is CASSFYRDYEQYF. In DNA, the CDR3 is TGCGCCAGCAGCTTCTACAGGGACTACGAGCAGTACTTC.